This T cell receptor beta chain is drawn from a study of blood T cells in healthy people across ages. Per the germline V gene, CDR1 is SGHVS and CDR2 is FNYEAQ. CDR3 length equals 15 residues. Trimming removed 5 bases at V and 4 bases at J, with 15 bases between. Next came a second PCR, run for about 6 to 11 cycles, which used a sample-barcoded 5' primer along with a J-beta primer mix. TCRdb fed the 5' RACE reads into MiXCR, producing one record per CDR3 protein. The data hold 1.8 million or so distinct CDR3 sequences, with roughly two fifths observed a single time. Study findings and constraints: Unsorted PBMCs prevented conclusive naive versus antigen-experienced comparison. When one million T cells were used, diversity estimates were thought to be underestimates.

A few counts support this clonotype. The antigen remains undetermined. Every sample gave at least 5 micrograms of total RNA when it was extracted. The receptor was isolated from a human donor in good health. Material for sequencing was blood. The rearrangement joins TRBV7-6 to TRBJ1-3; no reliable D call. CDR3 sequence: CASSPSRRRGNTIYF. The CDR3 DNA sequence: TGTGCCAGCAGCCCCTCCCGACGGAGAGGAAACACCATATATTTT.